This TCR beta chain was observed in a study of Ad26.COV2.S vaccination and SARS-CoV-2 variants (dated by TCRdb to the early 2020s). About the investigation overall: Donors in the vaccine arm were drawn from COV1001, a phase I-IIa trial of Ad26.COV2.S in healthy adults that was multicentre, randomized, double-blind and placebo-controlled. Ad26.COV2.S was given intramuscularly at 5x10^10 or 1x10^11 viral particles, as a single shot or as two shots 56 days apart. TCRbeta repertoire sequencing served as the tool for gauging how specific and how broad the SARS-CoV-2-reactive T cell receptors were following Ad26.COV2.S vaccination. A total of 32 samples were included in the TCR-sequenced set, comprising roughly 19 Ad26.COV2.S vaccine recipients, 5 placebo recipients and 8 SARS-CoV-2 convalescent individuals. Trial participants were randomized into five groups of five: low-dose or high-dose Ad26.COV2.S given once or twice, or placebo on both occasions. Blinding of investigators to trial group allocation was maintained during experiments and outcome assessment.

Beyond this particular receptor, the publication reports: Substantial breadth of spike-specific CD8+ and CD4+ T cell responses was reported after vaccination. The authors noted that total T cell responses may have been underestimated by the TCR breadth and depth analyses. Vaccine and placebo recipients had similar non-spike TCR breadth, a finding consistent with the vaccine containing only spike. The study was not powered for comparison of responses between vaccine doses or regimens. Compared with placebo recipients, Ad26.COV2.S recipients showed higher spike-specific TCR breadth (P = 0.0014).

Reading the label with the study, this specimen's treatment or condition is: 19 received Ad26.COV2.S at low or high dose, single or two shots; several received placebo; per-sample allocation not given. Repertoires of vaccine and placebo recipients were sequenced from samples collected on day 63 after the first injection. Between 29 July and 7 August 2020, Cohort 1b enrolled about two dozen adults aged 18-55 years at one site in Boston, USA. As a vaccine, Ad26.COV2.S was a replication-incompetent adenovirus type 26 vector that expressed a prefusion-stabilized SARS-CoV-2 spike protein derived from the original Wuhan strain. Concerning this clone: Its antigen target is currently unknown. There are no base qualities to consult, and no much larger clone falls within one base.

The CDR3, from cysteine to phenylalanine, totals 15 residues. Just the 45-base CDR3 DNA is kept, in frame starting at base 1. V was cut back by 0 bases and J by 0 bases, leaving a gap of 12 bases between them. Taken from the germline V gene, the CDR1 and CDR2 loops are SQVTM and ANQGSEA. TCRbeta CDR3 regions were sequenced with the immunoSEQ Assay. After extraction, genomic DNA underwent amplification by bias-controlled multiplex PCR, followed by high-throughput sequencing. In the source study's methods: To quantify the absolute abundance of each unique TCRbeta CDR3 region, sequences were collapsed and filtered. T cell fraction was estimated by normalizing TCRbeta template counts to usable DNA, with usable DNA measured through amplification of reference genes found in all nucleated cells. Repertoire TCRs were annotated as SARS-CoV-2-specific when V gene, CDR3 amino acid sequence and J gene were exactly matched to a known reactive TCR set. The reference SARS-CoV-2 TCR set was obtained from MIRA and was filtered for enrichment in COVID-19-positive ImmuneCODE repertoires, whereby public or cross-reactive TCRs were removed. Using the MIRA antigens, annotated TCRs were further analysed by specific ORF or by position within an ORF. Depth was the summed frequency of annotated unique rearrangements, while breadth was defined as annotated unique rearrangements over total unique productive rearrangements. Two-sided Wilcoxon rank-sum tests were used to compare TCR breadth between groups. Sourced from immuneACCESS, this table was stored by TCRdb with only in-frame sequences that have V and J called. A share of the clones is absent; for the studies checked, an unresolved V gene accounts for under half, and the remainder has no known explanation. For V, J and clone size, that table is used; D and trimming come from the DNA. The sample table records 350,000 to 500,000 clones; around nine tenths of these occur just once. Together, the top ten hold about 12% of the sample.

Recombination linked TRBV29-1 to TRBJ2-7; no D gene can be assigned with confidence. Specimen: peripheral blood, collected in a trial of Ad26.COV2.S vaccine versus placebo. The clonotype was recovered from a person between 18 and 59 years old who received the Ad26.COV2.S COVID-19 vaccine or a placebo. The nucleotides are TGCAGCGTTGAAGAGGGTGGTGGCAGCTCCTACGAGCAGTACTTC. This translates into CSVEEGGGSSYEQYF.